The sample holds one count of the clone carrying this T cell receptor (beta chain). This entry belongs to a study of blood T cell repertoires in COVID-19. The CDR3 contains 14 residues. In germline, CDR1 is SGHRS, CDR2 YFSETQ. V was pared by 4 bases and J by 8 bases, with 13 bases between. TCRdb's table, derived via immunoSEQ multiplex PCR, lists solely in-frame clones and lacks some. Of 450,000 to 500,000 clones in the sample, 80% to 90% were seen once. The chain carries TRBV5-1 and TRBJ1-6; D is uncertain. The source is an older woman who had recovered from COVID-19. The sequenced sample was PBMCs or T cells enriched from blood (not recorded which). The CDR3 nucleotides are TGCGCCAGCAGCGCGGACGGAGGGCATTCACCCCTCCACTTT. As protein: CASSADGGHSPLHF.